These 20 T cell receptor beta chains were sequenced from one sample in a study of blood T cell repertoires in COVID-19 (dated by TCRdb to 2020 to 2022). Libraries were made using the immunoSEQ multiplex PCR assay. This is the immuneACCESS table as TCRdb keeps it, with only in-frame sequences that have V and J called. A part of the clones is gone; compared with another copy, unresolved V genes explain less than half, and the rest is unexplained. Counted in this sample were about 63,000 clones; 88% of them appeared once. The ten top clones hold about 5% of the sample. Sequencing was performed on peripheral blood. The source of these receptors is a human donor in a cohort sampled during active COVID-19.

The genes are TRBV30 and TRBJ2-7, with D uncertain. Germline assignment: CDR1 GTSNPN and CDR2 SVGIG (reference sequence). This CDR3 comprises 13 residues. With 1 base removed from V and 6 bases from J, the gap between germline ends came to 13 bases. Here the CDR3 DNA reads TGTGCCTGGAGTGCACTCACTCACGGCGAGCAGTACTTC. Amino acids: CAWSALTHGEQYF.

The J gene is TRBJ2-3, the V gene TRBV2, with a weak D call TRBD1 (6 bases). The CDR3 sequence is 14 residues long. V lost 6 bases and J 1 base, leaving 11 bases between the germline ends. Germline CDR1 reads SNHLY; CDR2 reads FYNNEI. CDR3 loop: CASRRTAGTDTQYF. DNA for the CDR3: TGTGCCAGCAGACGGACAGCTGGCACAGATACGCAGTATTTT. Together with reference TRBV2 and TRBJ2-3, the CDR3 gives the full variable domain: EPEVTQTPSHQVTQMGQEVILRCVPISNHLYFYWYRQILGQKVEFLVSFYNNEISEKSEIFDDQFSVERPDGSNFTLKIRSTKLEDSAMYFCASRRTAGTDTQYFGPGTRLTVL.

The DNA of the CDR3 is TGTGCCAGCAAGTTTGTGATAGGGAGGGACACTGAAGCTTTCTTT. Translated, it gives CASKFVIGRDTEAFF. The gene calls are TRBV6-5 and TRBJ1-1, with D hard to call. Per germline, CDR1 MNHEY and CDR2 SVGAGI. There are 15 residues in the CDR3. Trimming pared 7 bases from V and 3 bases from J, leaving 18 bases between.

The genes are TRBV4-3 and TRBJ2-5; perhaps TRBD1 as D (8 bases). This CDR3 has 14 amino acids. Germline assignment: CDR1 LGHNA and CDR2 YSLEER. Deletions cut 6 bases from V and 5 bases from J, with 16 bases between. This chain's CDR3 is CASSLGQGGETQYF. The CDR3 bases are TGCGCCAGCAGTCTCGGACAGGGAGGGGAGACCCAGTACTTC.

Here the CDR3 reads CASSSEEAYTF. CDR3 sequence (DNA): TGTGCCAGCAGCTCCGAGGAAGCCTACACCTTC. This chain joins TRBV5-6 and TRBJ1-2; unclear D gene. In germline, CDR1 is SGHDT, CDR2 YYEEEE. The CDR3 length is 11 residues. V lost 3 bases, J lost 10 bases, and 10 bases lay in between.

V gene TRBV29-1 combines with J gene TRBJ2-5, with D tentatively TRBD1 (6 bases). The CDR3 loop spans 14 amino acids. V was trimmed by 4 bases and J by 1 base, leaving 13 bases between them. The germline CDR1 and CDR2 sequences are SQVTM and ANQGSEA. The CDR3: CSVGLTGTQETQYF. As DNA, the CDR3 is TGCAGCGTTGGACTGACAGGAACCCAAGAGACCCAGTACTTC.

The chain carries TRBV18 and TRBJ2-2; a possible D gene is TRBD2 (6 bases). The CDR3 extends over 14 amino acids. Looked up from germline, CDR1 is KGHSH and CDR2 is LQKENI. The V end lost 5 bases, the J end lost 3 bases, and 10 bases lay between the germline ends. The CDR3 region is CASSTGLYTGELFF. For the CDR3, the DNA is TGTGCCAGCTCAACGGGACTGTACACCGGGGAGCTGTTTTTT. Full variable domain (outside the CDR3, taken from reference TRBV18 and TRBJ2-2): NAGVMQNPRHLVRRRGQEARLRCSPMKGHSHVYWYRQLPEEGLKFMVYLQKENIIDESGMPKERFSAEFPKEGPSILRIQQVVRGDSAAYFCASSTGLYTGELFFGEGSRLTVL.

The chain couples TRBV18 to TRBJ2-7; D not certain. The CDR3 runs 14 residues. Trimming removed 3 bases at V and 5 bases at J, with 14 bases between. Germline V gives CDR1 KGHSH, CDR2 LQKENI. CDR3 sequence: CASSPDRSLHEQYF. Here the CDR3 DNA reads TGTGCCAGCTCACCCGATCGCAGTTTACACGAGCAGTACTTC.

This clone came up a few times. V is TRBV19 and J is TRBJ1-2, with D possibly TRBD1 on 5 matching bases. The CDR3 runs 14 residues. Per germline, CDR1 LNHDA and CDR2 SQIVND (reference sequence). V dropped 5 bases and J dropped 2 bases, with 12 bases sitting between them. This chain's CDR3 is CASSPGERNYGYTF. As DNA, the CDR3 is TGTGCCAGTAGTCCGGGGGAGAGGAACTATGGCTACACCTTC.

This chain links TRBV5-1 with TRBJ2-5; 9 bases agree with TRBD2. V trimming: 0 bases; J trimming: 5 bases; junction bases outside the gene matches: 5. From germline, CDR1 is SGHRS and CDR2 YFSETQ. There are 15 residues in the CDR3. CDR3: CASSLGLAGTETQYF. The CDR3 DNA sequence: TGCGCCAGCAGCTTGGGGCTAGCGGGAACGGAGACCCAGTACTTC.

The V and J genes are TRBV29-1 and TRBJ1-1; 8 bases agree with TRBD1. CDR1 is SQVTM and CDR2 is ANQGSEA in the germline V gene. With V trimmed by 5 bases and J by 3 bases, 11 bases remained unmatched. The CDR3 totals 15 residues. The CDR3 bases are TGCAGCGTTTCCGACAGGGGACTTGGGGACACTGAAGCTTTCTTT. Its translation: CSVSDRGLGDTEAFF. Full variable domain (outside the CDR3, taken from reference TRBV29-1 and TRBJ1-1): SAVISQKPSRDICQRGTSLTIQCQVDSQVTMMFWYRQQPGQSLTLIATANQGSEATYESGFVIDKFPISRPNLTFSTLTVSNMSPEDSSIYLCSVSDRGLGDTEAFFGQGTRLTVV.

The rearrangement uses TRBV28 and TRBJ1-5; 12 nucleotides match TRBD1. The V gene's germline CDR1 is MDHEN and CDR2 SYDVKM. The CDR3 loop spans 17 amino acids. V lost 2 bases to trimming and J lost 0 bases; unmatched junction nucleotides: 2. The CDR3 here is CASSLGTGGDSNQPQHF. For the CDR3, the DNA is TGTGCCAGCAGTTTAGGGACAGGGGGCGATAGCAATCAGCCCCAGCATTTT.

The gene calls are TRBV7-8 and TRBJ2-1, with 9 bases that match TRBD2. CDR1 is SGHVS, CDR2 FQNEAQ, per germline. The V segment lost 3 bases and the J segment 5 bases; nucleotides outside the gene matches: 8. This CDR3 is built from 16 residues. The CDR3: CASSFRTSGRHNEQFF. CDR3 bases: TGTGCCAGCAGCTTTCGTACTAGCGGGCGTCACAATGAGCAGTTCTTC.

The V call is TRBV7-2, the J call TRBJ2-3, with TRBD2 matching 7 bases. Germline CDR1 reads SGHTA; CDR2 reads FQGNSA. The junction had 7 bases not matched to a gene; V was cut back by 5 bases and J by 8 bases. There are 13 residues in the CDR3. The CDR3 loop is CASSLGLVGTQYF. For the CDR3, the DNA is TGTGCCAGCAGCCTAGGACTAGTTGGTACGCAGTATTTT. Full variable domain (remainder filled in from reference TRBV7-2 and TRBJ2-3): GAGVSQSPSNKVTEKGKDVELRCDPISGHTALYWYRQSLGQGLEFLIYFQGNSAPDKSGLPSDRFSAERTGGSVSTLTIQRTQQEDSAVYLCASSLGLVGTQYFGPGTRLTVL.

The genes are TRBV3-1 (or the pseudogene TRBV3-2) and TRBJ1-2, with D maybe TRBD1 (6 bases). This CDR3 contains 14 residues. The V end lost 1 base, the J end lost 6 bases, and 12 bases lay between the germline ends. Germline V gives CDR1 LGHDT, CDR2 YNNKEL (reference sequence). CDR3 nucleotides: TGTGCCAGCAGCCAAGTTTACAGGGTTGATGGCTACACCTTC. Protein: CASSQVYRVDGYTF.

In this sample, this clone turned up once. This CDR3 reads CASSQDWGQGIRTDYGYTF. In nucleotides, the CDR3 is TGTGCCAGCAGCCAAGATTGGGGACAGGGGATTCGAACAGACTATGGCTACACCTTC. The rearrangement joins TRBV4-2 to TRBJ1-2, with 10 bases matching TRBD1. Trimming cost V 0 bases and J 3 bases; bases outside gene matches: 13. The CDR3 is 19 residues long. CDR1 and CDR2 (germline): LGHNA, YNFKEQ.

V gene TRBV21-1 combines with J gene TRBJ1-2. TRBV21-1 is given as a pseudogene. The CDR3 runs to 15 residues. This CDR3 is CASSNGRYLNYGYTF. The DNA of the CDR3 is TGTGCCAGCAGCAACGGGAGATACCTCAACTATGGCTACACCTTC.

V is TRBV5-6 and J is TRBJ2-3; TRBD2 matches 7 bases. Losses at the gene ends were 3 bases for V and 2 bases for J; bases not matched to a gene: 6. Germline CDR1 and CDR2: SGHDT and YYEEEE. The CDR3 length is 15 residues. The CDR3 bases are TGTGCCAGCAGCTCCAGGACTAGAAACACAGATACGCAGTATTTT. Protein product: CASSSRTRNTDTQYF. The full variable domain, its missing parts supplied by reference TRBV5-6 and TRBJ2-3, is DAGVTQSPTHLIKTRGQQVTLRCSPKSGHDTVSWYQQALGQGPQFIFQYYEEEERQRGNFPDRFSGHQFPNYSSELNVNALLLGDSALYLCASSSRTRNTDTQYFGPGTRLTVL.

As concerns this clone: One junction end does not reproduce the germline sequence, and a read error may be involved. This chain uses TRBV2 with TRBJ1-1, with D possibly being TRBD1 (6 bases). The CDR3 totals 13 residues. Germline V gives CDR1 SNHLY, CDR2 FYNNEI. The CDR3 spells CASREDRRLFAFF. For the CDR3, the DNA is TGTGCCAGCAGAGAAGACAGGCGACTGTTCGCTTTCTTT. Together with reference TRBV2 and TRBJ1-1, the CDR3 gives the full variable domain: EPEVTQTPSHQVTQMGQEVILRCVPISNHLYFYWYRQILGQKVEFLVSFYNNEISEKSEIFDDQFSVERPDGSNFTLKIRSTKLEDSAMYFCASREDRRLFAFFGQGTRLTVV.

The table lists this clone with a count of one. This chain links TRBV6-5 with TRBJ2-3, with 7 bases aligning to TRBD1. Germline V lookup: CDR1 MNHEY, CDR2 SVGAGI. The trim removed 2 bases at V and 8 bases at J, leaving 10 bases unmatched. The CDR3 has 15 residues. CDR3 sequence: CASSYNPRDSSTQYF. CDR3 sequence (DNA): TGTGCCAGCAGTTACAACCCCCGGGACAGCAGTACGCAGTATTTT.